This note documents a single T cell receptor beta chain sequence. What it recognizes is unknown. The germline gives CDR1 SGHRS, CDR2 YFSETQ. The CDR3 is 15 residues long. With V trimmed by 3 bases and J by 4 bases, 5 bases remained unmatched. This sample was included in a study of T cell clonotyping in hematopoietic cell transplantation. Time point indicated: recipient sample about 28 days before transplant, after cytoreduction. Notes on the study in general: Without cell sorting, CD4 versus CD8 contributions remain unresolved.

Using immunoSEQ multiplex PCR, the repertoire was profiled, and TCRdb retains in-frame clones only, with some absent. In the table there are about 47,000 clones, approximately 78% of which are singletons. This specimen was peripheral blood mononuclear cells, taken before stem cell transplant. The V and J genes are TRBV5-1 and TRBJ1-2; 11 nucleotides line up with TRBD1. The clonotype originates from a man in his 60s with myelodysplastic syndrome. Some clones in this sample may be carry-over from other donors' samples. The CDR3 nucleotides are TGCGCCAGCAGCTCCGGGACAGGGGGAGCCTATGGCTACACCTTC. It encodes CASSSGTGGAYGYTF.